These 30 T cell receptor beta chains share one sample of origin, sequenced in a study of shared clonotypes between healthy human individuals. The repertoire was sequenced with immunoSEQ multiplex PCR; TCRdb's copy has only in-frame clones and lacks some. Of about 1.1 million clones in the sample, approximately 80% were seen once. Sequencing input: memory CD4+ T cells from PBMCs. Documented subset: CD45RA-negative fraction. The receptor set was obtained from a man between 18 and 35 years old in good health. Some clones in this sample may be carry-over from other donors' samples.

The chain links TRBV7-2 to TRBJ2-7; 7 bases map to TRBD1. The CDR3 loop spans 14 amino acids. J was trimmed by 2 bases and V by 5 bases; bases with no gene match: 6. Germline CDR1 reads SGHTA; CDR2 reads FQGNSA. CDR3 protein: CASSRAGTAYEQYF. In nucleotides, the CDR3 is TGTGCCAGCAGCAGAGCCGGGACAGCCTACGAGCAGTACTTC.

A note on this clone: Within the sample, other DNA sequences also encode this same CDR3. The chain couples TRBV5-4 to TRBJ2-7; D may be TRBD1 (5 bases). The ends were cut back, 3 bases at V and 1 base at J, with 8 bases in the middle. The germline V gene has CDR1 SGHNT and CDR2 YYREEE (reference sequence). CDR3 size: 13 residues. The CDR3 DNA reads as TGTGCCAGCAGCTCCGACAGTTCCTACGAGCAGTACTTC. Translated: CASSSDSSYEQYF.

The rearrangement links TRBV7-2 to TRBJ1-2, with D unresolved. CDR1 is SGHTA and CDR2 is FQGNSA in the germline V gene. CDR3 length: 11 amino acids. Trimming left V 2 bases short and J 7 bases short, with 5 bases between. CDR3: CASSLLVGYTF. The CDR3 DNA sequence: TGTGCCAGCAGCTTATTGGTTGGCTACACCTTC.

The CDR3 loop is CASSPGPSGINEQFF. DNA for the CDR3: TGTGCCAGCAGCCCGGGCCCCTCAGGGATCAATGAGCAGTTCTTC. This chain joins TRBV9 and TRBJ2-1; maybe TRBD1 (5 bases). This CDR3 has 15 residues. Germline V gives CDR1 SGDLS, CDR2 YYNGEE. V dropped 4 bases and J dropped 6 bases, with 17 bases sitting between them.

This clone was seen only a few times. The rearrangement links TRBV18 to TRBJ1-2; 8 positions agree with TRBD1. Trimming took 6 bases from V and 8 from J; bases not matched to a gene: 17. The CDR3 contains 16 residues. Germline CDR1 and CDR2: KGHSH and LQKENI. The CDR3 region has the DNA TGTGCCAGCTCCTCAGAACGCAGGGGGCTTGGCGAAGGCTACACCTTC. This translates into CASSSERRGLGEGYTF.

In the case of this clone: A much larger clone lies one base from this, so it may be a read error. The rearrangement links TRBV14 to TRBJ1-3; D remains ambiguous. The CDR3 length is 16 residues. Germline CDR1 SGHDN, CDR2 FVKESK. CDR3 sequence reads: CAGSQELQSSGNTIYF. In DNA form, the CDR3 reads TGTGCCGGCAGCCAAGAATTGCAGAGCTCTGGAAACACCATATATTTT.

The CDR3 coding sequence is TGTGCCAGTGGATCCCCAGGGTACTACGAGCAGTACTTC. Amino acid sequence: CASGSPGYYEQYF. The chain joins TRBV6-5 to TRBJ2-7, with a possible D match to TRBD1 (5 bases). CDR3 length equals 13 residues. Germline assignment: CDR1 MNHEY and CDR2 SVGAGI. Between the trimmed V and J ends, which lost 9 bases and 3 bases, there was a span of 15 bases.

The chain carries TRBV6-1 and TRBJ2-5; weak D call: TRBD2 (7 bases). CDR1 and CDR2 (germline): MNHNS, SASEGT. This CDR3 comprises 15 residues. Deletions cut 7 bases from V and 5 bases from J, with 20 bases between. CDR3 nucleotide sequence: TGTGCCAGCATTCCCCATGGGGGGGCAGGGGAGACCCAGTACTTC. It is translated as CASIPHGGAGETQYF.

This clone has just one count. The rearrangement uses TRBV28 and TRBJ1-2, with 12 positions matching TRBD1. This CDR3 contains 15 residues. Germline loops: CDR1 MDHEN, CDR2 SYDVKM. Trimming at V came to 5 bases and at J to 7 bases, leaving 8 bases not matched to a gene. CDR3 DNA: TGTGCCAGCAGTGAACTGAGGGACAGGGGGCTTGGCTACACCTTC. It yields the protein CASSELRDRGLGYTF.

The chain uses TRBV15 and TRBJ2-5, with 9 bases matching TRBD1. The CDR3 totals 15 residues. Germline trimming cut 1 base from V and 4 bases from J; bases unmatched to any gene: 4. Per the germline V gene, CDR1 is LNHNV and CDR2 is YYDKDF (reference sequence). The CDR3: CATSRVGTGLETQYF. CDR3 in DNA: TGTGCCACCAGCAGAGTGGGGACAGGGTTAGAGACCCAGTACTTC. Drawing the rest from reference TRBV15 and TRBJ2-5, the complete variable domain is DAMVIQNPRYQVTQFGKPVTLSCSQTLNHNVMYWYQQKSSQAPKLLFHYYDKDFNNEADTPDNFQSRRPNTSFCFLDIRSPGLGDTAMYLCATSRVGTGLETQYFGPGTRLLVL.

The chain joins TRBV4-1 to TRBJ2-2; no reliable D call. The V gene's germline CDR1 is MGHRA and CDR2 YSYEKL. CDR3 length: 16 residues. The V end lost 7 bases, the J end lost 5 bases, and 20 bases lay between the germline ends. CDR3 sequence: CASTTKYEFLTGELFF. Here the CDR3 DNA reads TGCGCCAGCACCACCAAGTATGAATTTTTGACCGGGGAGCTGTTTTTT.

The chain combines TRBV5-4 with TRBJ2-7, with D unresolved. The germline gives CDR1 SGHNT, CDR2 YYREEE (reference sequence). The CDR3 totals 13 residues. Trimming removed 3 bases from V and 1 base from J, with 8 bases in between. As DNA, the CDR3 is TGTGCCAGCAGCTGGCGACAATCCTACGAGCAGTACTTC. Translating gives CASSWRQSYEQYF.

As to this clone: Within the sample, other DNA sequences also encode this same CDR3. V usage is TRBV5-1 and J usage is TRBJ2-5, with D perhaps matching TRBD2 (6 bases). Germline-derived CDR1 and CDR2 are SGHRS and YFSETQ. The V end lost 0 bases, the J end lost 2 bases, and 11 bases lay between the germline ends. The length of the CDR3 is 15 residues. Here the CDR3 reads CASSLAGTLQETQYF. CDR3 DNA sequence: TGCGCCAGCAGCTTGGCCGGGACTTTACAAGAGACCCAGTACTTC.

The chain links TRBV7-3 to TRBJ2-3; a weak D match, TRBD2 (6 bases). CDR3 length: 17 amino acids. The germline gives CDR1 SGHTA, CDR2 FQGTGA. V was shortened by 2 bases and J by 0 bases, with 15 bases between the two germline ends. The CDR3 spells CASSLFAAGASTDTQYF. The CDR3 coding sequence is TGTGCCAGCAGCTTATTCGCAGCGGGTGCTAGCACAGATACGCAGTATTTT.

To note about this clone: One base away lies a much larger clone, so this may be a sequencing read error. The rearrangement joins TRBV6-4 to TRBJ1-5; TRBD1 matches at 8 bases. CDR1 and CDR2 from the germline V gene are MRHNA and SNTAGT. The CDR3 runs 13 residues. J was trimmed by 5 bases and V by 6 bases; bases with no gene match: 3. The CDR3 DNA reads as TGTGCCAGCAGCGTACAGGGGGATCAGCCCCAGCATTTT. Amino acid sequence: CASSVQGDQPQHF.

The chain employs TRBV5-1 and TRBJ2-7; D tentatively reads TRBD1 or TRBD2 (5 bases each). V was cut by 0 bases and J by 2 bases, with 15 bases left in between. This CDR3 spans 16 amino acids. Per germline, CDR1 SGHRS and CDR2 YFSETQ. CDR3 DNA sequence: TGCGCCAGCAGCTTGGGTCCGGGGCTCCCAACCTACGAGCAGTACTTC. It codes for CASSLGPGLPTYEQYF.

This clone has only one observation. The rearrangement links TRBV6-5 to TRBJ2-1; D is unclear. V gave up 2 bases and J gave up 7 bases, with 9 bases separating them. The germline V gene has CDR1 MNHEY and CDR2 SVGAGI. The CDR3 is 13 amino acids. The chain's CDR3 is CASSYLKMNEQFF. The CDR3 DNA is TGTGCCAGCAGTTACCTGAAGATGAATGAGCAGTTCTTC.

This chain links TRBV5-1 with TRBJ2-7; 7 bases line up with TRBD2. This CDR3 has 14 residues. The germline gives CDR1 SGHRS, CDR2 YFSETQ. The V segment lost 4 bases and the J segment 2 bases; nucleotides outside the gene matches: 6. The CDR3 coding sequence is TGCGCCAGCAGCGCGGGGGAGGGACCCTACGAGCAGTACTTC. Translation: CASSAGEGPYEQYF.

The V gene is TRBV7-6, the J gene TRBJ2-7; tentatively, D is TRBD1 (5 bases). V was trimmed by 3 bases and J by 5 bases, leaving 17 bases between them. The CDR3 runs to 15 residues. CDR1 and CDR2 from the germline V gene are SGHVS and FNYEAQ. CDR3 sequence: CASSLQGPGNHEQYF. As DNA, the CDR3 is TGTGCCAGCAGCTTGCAGGGCCCGGGCAACCACGAGCAGTACTTC.

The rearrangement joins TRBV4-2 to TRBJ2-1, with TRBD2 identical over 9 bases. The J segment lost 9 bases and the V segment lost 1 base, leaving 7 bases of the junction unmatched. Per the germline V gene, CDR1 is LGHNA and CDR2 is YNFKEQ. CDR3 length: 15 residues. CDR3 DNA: TGTGCCAGCAGCCAAGTCGCGGGAGGGTTGAGTGAGCAGTTCTTC. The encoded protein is CASSQVAGGLSEQFF.

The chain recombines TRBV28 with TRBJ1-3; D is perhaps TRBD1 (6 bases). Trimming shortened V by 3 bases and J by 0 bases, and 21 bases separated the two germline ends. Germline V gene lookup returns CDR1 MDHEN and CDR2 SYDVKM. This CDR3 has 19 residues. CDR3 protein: CASSFPQGRQGLSGNTIYF. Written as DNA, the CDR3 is TGTGCCAGCAGTTTTCCCCAGGGACGTCAGGGGCTCTCTGGAAACACCATATATTTT.

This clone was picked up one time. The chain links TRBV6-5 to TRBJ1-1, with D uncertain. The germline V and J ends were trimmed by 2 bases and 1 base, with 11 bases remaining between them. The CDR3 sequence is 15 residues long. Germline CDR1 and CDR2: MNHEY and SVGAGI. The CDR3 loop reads CASSYQSQGNTEAFF. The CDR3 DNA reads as TGTGCCAGCAGTTACCAGAGCCAAGGGAACACTGAAGCTTTCTTT.

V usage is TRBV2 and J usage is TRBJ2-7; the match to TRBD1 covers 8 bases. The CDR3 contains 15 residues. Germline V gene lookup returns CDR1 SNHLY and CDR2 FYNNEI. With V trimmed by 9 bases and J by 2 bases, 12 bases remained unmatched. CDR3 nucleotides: TGTGCCAGTCAATTAAACAGGGGGGAAACCTACGAGCAGTACTTC. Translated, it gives CASQLNRGETYEQYF.

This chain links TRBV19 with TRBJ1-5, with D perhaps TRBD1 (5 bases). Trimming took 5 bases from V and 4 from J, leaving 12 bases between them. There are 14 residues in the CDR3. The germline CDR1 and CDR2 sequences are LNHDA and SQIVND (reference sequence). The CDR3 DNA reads TGTGCCAGTAGTGGGAGACAGCAAAATCAGCCCCAGCATTTT. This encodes CASSGRQQNQPQHF.

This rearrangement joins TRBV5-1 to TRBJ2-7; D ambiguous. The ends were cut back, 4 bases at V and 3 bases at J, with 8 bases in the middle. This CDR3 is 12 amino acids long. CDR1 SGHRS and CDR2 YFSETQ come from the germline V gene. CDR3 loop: CASSAGSYEQYF. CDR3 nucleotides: TGCGCCAGCAGCGCTGGTAGCTACGAGCAGTACTTC.

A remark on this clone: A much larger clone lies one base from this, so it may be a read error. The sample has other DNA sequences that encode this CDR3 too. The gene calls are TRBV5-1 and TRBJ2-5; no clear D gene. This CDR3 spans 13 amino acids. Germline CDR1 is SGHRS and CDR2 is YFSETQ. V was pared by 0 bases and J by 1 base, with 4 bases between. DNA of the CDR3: TGCGCCAGCAGCTTGGGGGCCCAAGAGACCCAGTACTTC. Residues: CASSLGAQETQYF.

CDR3 protein: CATKGGVYTEAFF. The CDR3 coding sequence is TGTGCCACCAAGGGGGGAGTTTACACTGAAGCTTTCTTT. The chain combines TRBV15 with TRBJ1-1, with D maybe TRBD1 (6 bases). Trimming stripped 7 bases from V and 3 bases from J, with 12 bases between. This CDR3 has 13 residues. The germline V gene has CDR1 LNHNV and CDR2 YYDKDF (reference sequence). Full variable domain (outside the CDR3, taken from reference TRBV15 and TRBJ1-1): DAMVIQNPRYQVTQFGKPVTLSCSQTLNHNVMYWYQQKSSQAPKLLFHYYDKDFNNEADTPDNFQSRRPNTSFCFLDIRSPGLGDTAMYLCATKGGVYTEAFFGQGTRLTVV.

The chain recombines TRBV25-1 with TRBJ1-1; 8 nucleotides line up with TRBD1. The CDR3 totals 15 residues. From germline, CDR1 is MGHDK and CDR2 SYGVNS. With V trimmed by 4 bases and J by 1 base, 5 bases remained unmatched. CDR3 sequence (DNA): TGTGCCAGCAGTGTGACAGGGGACGGGAACACTGAAGCTTTCTTT. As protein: CASSVTGDGNTEAFF.

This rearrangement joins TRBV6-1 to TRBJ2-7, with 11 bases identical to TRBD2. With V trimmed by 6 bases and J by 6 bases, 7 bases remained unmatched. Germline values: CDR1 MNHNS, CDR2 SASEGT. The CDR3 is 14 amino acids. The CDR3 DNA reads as TGTGCCAGCAGGATAGCGGGAGGGCCCAGCGAGCAGTACTTC. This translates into CASRIAGGPSEQYF.

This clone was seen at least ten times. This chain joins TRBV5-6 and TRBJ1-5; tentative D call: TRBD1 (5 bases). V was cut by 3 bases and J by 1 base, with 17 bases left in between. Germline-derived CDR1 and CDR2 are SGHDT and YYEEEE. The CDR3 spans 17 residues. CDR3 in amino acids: CASSSADILRSNQPQHF. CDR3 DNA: TGTGCCAGCAGCTCCGCGGACATACTAAGGAGCAATCAGCCCCAGCATTTT.